Given below is one TCR beta chain in context. Antigen unknown. The sample is drawn from a study of T cells in localized non-small cell lung cancer. Study-level findings and limits: Overall survival was longer when the density of T cells in the blood was higher. Uninvolved adjacent lung showed the highest T cell clonality, exceeding tumor. Adjacent lung held a median around 60 of the top 100 tumor clones.

Profiling relied on immunoSEQ multiplex PCR, and the TCRdb table lists in-frame clones only, not all of them. The sample lists roughly 21,000 clones; approximately 86% were seen once. The CDR3 has 15 residues. Per the germline V gene, CDR1 is MNHNS and CDR2 is SASEGT. Trimming took 4 bases from V and 7 from J; bases not matched to a gene: 12. Here the sequenced sample was peripheral blood mononuclear cells, taken before any cancer treatment. The J gene is TRBJ1-2, the V gene TRBV6-1; 7 nucleotides line up with TRBD1. The sequence came from a male donor at least 60 years old with stage II lung adenocarcinoma. The CDR3 sequence: CASSVERTGAVGYTF. The DNA of the CDR3 is TGTGCCAGCAGTGTAGAAAGAACAGGGGCGGTTGGCTACACCTTC.